Below, 8 T cell receptor beta chains from the same sample are listed, as sequenced in a study of blood T cell repertoires in COVID-19. Produced via immunoSEQ multiplex PCR; TCRdb's table is partial and in-frame only. The table includes around 260,000 clones, around 90% detected once. The specimen sequenced was peripheral blood. Receptors were obtained from a person aged 18-30 years with COVID-19, enrolled during active disease.

The gene calls are TRBV7-2 and TRBJ1-4, with 7 bases aligning to TRBD1. CDR1 SGHTA and CDR2 FQGNSA come from the germline V gene. The CDR3 has 14 residues. V lost 5 bases and J lost 7; bases outside the gene matches: 7. The CDR3 nucleotides read TGTGCCAGCAGCCGCCGGGACAGCAGTGAAAAACTGTTTTTT. Protein sequence: CASSRRDSSEKLFF. Full variable domain (rest looked up from reference TRBV7-2 and TRBJ1-4): GAGVSQSPSNKVTEKGKDVELRCDPISGHTALYWYRQSLGQGLEFLIYFQGNSAPDKSGLPSDRFSAERTGGSVSTLTIQRTQQEDSAVYLCASSRRDSSEKLFFGSGTQLSVL.

The V gene is TRBV3-1 (or the pseudogene TRBV3-2), the J gene TRBJ2-1; D not certain. Germline V gene data show CDR1 as LGHDT and CDR2 as YNNKEL (reference sequence). The V gene lost 0 bases and the J gene lost 6 bases, with 21 bases spanning the gap. This CDR3 region has 18 residues. The CDR3 DNA is TGTGCCAGCAGCCAAGAAGGTCGGCGGTTCCCTTCTGGCAATGAGCAGTTCTTC. This codes for CASSQEGRRFPSGNEQFF.

About this clone: Here the CDR3 omits its conserved ending phenylalanine or tryptophan, so a read error is the likely source. The DNA is omitted, as the CDR3 cannot be located on it reliably, and the CDR3 follows TCRdb's listing. V and J are TRBV7-3 and TRBJ1-6; the D call TRBD1 from the table was never checked on the DNA. The CDR3 is 14 amino acids long, termini counted. The V gene's germline CDR1 is SGHTA and CDR2 FQGTGA. The CDR3 region is CASSLPGQGEIGSP.

The V gene is TRBV15, the J gene TRBJ2-7; D is unclear. CDR1 is LNHNV, CDR2 YYDKDF, per germline (reference sequence). Trimming took off 0 bases at V and 6 bases at J, with 9 bases between the two ends. CDR3 length equals 13 residues. CDR3 protein: CATSRDRSSEQYF. In DNA form, the CDR3 reads TGTGCCACCAGCAGAGATCGGTCGTCCGAGCAGTACTTC.

V is TRBV19 and J is TRBJ1-2; 8 bases agree with TRBD1. There are 15 residues in the CDR3. V lost 4 bases, J lost 4 bases, and 8 bases stayed unmatched. CDR1 is LNHDA, CDR2 SQIVND, per germline (reference sequence). Written as DNA, the CDR3 is TGTGCCAGTAGTACAATGACAGGGGAACCCTATGGCTACACCTTC. Its protein is CASSTMTGEPYGYTF.

J is TRBJ2-1 and V is TRBV28; D perhaps matches TRBD1 (8 bases). Per the germline V gene, CDR1 is MDHEN and CDR2 is SYDVKM. This CDR3 spans 16 amino acids. V was pared by 5 bases and J by 6 bases, with 20 bases between. The DNA for the CDR3 is TGTGCCAGCAGTCCTATAGGACAGGGAGGGGCCAATGAGCAGTTCTTC. It specifies CASSPIGQGGANEQFF.

The chain couples TRBV29-1 to TRBJ2-7; D is unresolved. This CDR3 has 11 residues. V gave up 7 bases and J gave up 5 bases, with 12 bases separating them. CDR1 is SQVTM and CDR2 is ANQGSEA in the germline V gene. CDR3 bases: TGCAGCGCCGTGCACTCGGACGAGCAGTACTTC. Protein sequence: CSAVHSDEQYF.

V usage is TRBV21-1 and J usage is TRBJ2-4; the D segment call TRBD1 is taken from the table without a DNA check. TRBV21-1 represents a pseudogene. The CDR3 is 18 amino acids. The CDR3 region is CASSKAVWGGQGENIQYF. The CDR3 DNA reads as TGTGCCAGCAGCAAAGCTGTTTGGGGCGGACAAGGGGAAAACATTCAGTACTTC.